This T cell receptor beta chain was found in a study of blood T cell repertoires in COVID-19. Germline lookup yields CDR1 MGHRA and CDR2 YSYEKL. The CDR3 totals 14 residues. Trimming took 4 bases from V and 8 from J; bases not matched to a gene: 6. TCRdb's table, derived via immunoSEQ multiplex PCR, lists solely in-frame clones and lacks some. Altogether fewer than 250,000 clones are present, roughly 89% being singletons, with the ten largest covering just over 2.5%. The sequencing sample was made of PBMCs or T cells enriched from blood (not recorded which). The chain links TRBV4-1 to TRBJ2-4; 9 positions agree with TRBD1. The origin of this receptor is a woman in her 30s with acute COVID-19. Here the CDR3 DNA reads TGCGCCAGCAGCCTAACAGGGGGCTGGGACATTCAGTACTTC. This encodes CASSLTGGWDIQYF.